Sequencing of this TCR beta chain was carried out in a study of blood T cell repertoires in COVID-19. Study-wide background: Samples representing acute and convalescent COVID-19 were sourced from the United States, Italy and Spain.

This CDR3 has 21 residues. Germline CDR1 MNHEY, CDR2 SVGEGT. V gave up 3 bases and J gave up 2 bases; unmatched junction bases: 25. In the source study's methods: The assay estimated nucleated cells by amplifying reference gene primers. Assay: immunoSEQ multiplex PCR; the TCRdb copy retains only in-frame clones and omits some. Clone size and the V and J calls come from that table; the DNA yielded D and trimming. The table has a few hundred thousand clones, 86% seen once. The rearrangement joins TRBV6-2 or TRBV6-3 to TRBJ2-7; 7 bases map to TRBD2. Sequenced: peripheral blood. The sequence derives from a man in his forties who had recovered from COVID-19. CDR3 in DNA: TGTGCCAGCAGTTATCGCCGGGGGGTGACGGACGTCCCGATGAAGCCCTACGAGCAGTACTTC. Protein product: CASSYRRGVTDVPMKPYEQYF.